The text below deals with one T cell receptor beta chain. These data come from a study of blood T cell repertoires in COVID-19. Study background: Sites across the United States, Italy and Spain contributed samples from acute and convalescent COVID-19. PBMCs, B-cell-depleted T cells, or T cells were the source of the cDNA or gDNA that made up the material.

In the original workflow: Estimation of nucleated cell counts was performed using reference gene primer amplification. Assay: immunoSEQ multiplex PCR; the TCRdb copy retains only in-frame clones and omits some. The DNA was the basis for D and trimming; V, J and clone size are from that table. This table has 95,000 to 150,000 clones, roughly 78% appearing once. Trimming took 4 bases from V and 4 from J, leaving 12 bases between them. The V gene's germline CDR1 is KGHDR and CDR2 SFDVKD. The CDR3 contains 15 residues. The chain has TRBV24-1 and TRBJ1-4; possibly TRBD1 for D (5 bases). The sequence came from a man between 60 and 75 years old with active or convalescent COVID-19. What was sequenced was peripheral blood. The CDR3 is CATSEDSSFNEKLFF. CDR3 sequence (DNA): TGTGCCACCAGTGAAGACAGTTCATTTAATGAAAAACTGTTTTTT.